This T cell receptor beta chain was obtained from a study of tumour-infiltrating T cells in Burkitt lymphoma. Study information: Patients covered every epidemiological subtype of Burkitt lymphoma. Repertoire clonality predicted overall and progression-free survival.

As concerns this clone: The antigen is undetermined.

Trimming took off 10 bases at V and 1 base at J, with 16 bases between the two ends. The CDR3 totals 14 residues. Germline loops: CDR1 MNHEY, CDR2 SVGAGI. General study points: Public clonotypes, several, appeared across numerous Burkitt lymphoma patients.

Some clones are missing from TCRdb's copy, which holds only in-frame ones; the method was immunoSEQ multiplex PCR. This sample has more than 45,000 clones, with around 29% found just once. This clonotype was sampled from a human donor with Burkitt lymphoma. Sequencing was performed on tumor tissue. This chain links TRBV6-5 with TRBJ1-1; D possibly corresponds to TRBD1 (5 bases). CDR3 loop: CATSGGVQNTEAFF. CDR3 in DNA: TGTGCCACAAGTGGAGGGGTACAGAACACTGAAGCTTTCTTT.